The TCR beta chain described here comes from a study of CD8 T cells in ankylosing spondylitis. The length of the CDR3 is 16 residues. Germline trimming cut 0 bases from V and 6 bases from J; bases unmatched to any gene: 10. Germline V gene lookup returns CDR1 SGHAT and CDR2 FQNNGV. TCRdb re-derived calls from the 5' RACE reads in MiXCR, one entry per CDR3 protein. The sample lists approximately 250,000 distinct CDR3 sequences, 7% to 10% occurring once. Broader study findings: Past research had described some motif variants in reactive arthritis synovial fluid and blood. Within ankylosing spondylitis blood, a TCR beta motif made up of seven to nine highly homologous variants appeared to be characteristic.

In the case of this clonotype: Its antigen is unknown.

This receptor was taken from a female donor with ankylosing spondylitis or in good health (not recorded which). The sample taken for sequencing was blood, either unsorted or a sorted T cell fraction (not recorded which). The J gene is TRBJ2-5, the V gene TRBV11-2; 7 nucleotides match TRBD1. The DNA for the CDR3 is TGTGCCAGCAGCTTAGATTGGACAGGACCCATGAAGACCCAGTACTTC. Translated, it gives CASSLDWTGPMKTQYF.